Each of the 8 T cell receptor beta chains below was sequenced from the same sample in a study of T-cell memory formation after mild COVID-19 (dated by TCRdb to the early 2020s). Library generation was performed with 5' RACE. The listed sequencing device is Illumina NovaSeq 6000. The public reads were run again by TCRdb, first through fastp at Q25 and then through MiXCR, and only productive beta chains were kept. CDR3 protein duplicates are merged, each entry listing the most common genes and DNA. This sample lists 250,000 to 300,000 distinct CDR3 sequences; 15% to 20% were detected once. The leading ten clones occupy approximately 23% of the sample. The sample taken for sequencing was PBMCs or a T cell subset sorted from them (not recorded which). These receptors all come from a man between 18 and 29 years old who had mild COVID-19 (a few samples of this study predate the infection). The sample titles of this study are shuffled in the database, so cell type and time point are left out; the donor was told from shared clones.

This clonotype was seen just once. The chain is built from TRBV20-1 and TRBJ2-3, with TRBD2 matching over 8 bases. Germline assignment: CDR1 DFQATT and CDR2 SNEGSKA (reference sequence). The CDR3 contains 16 residues. Trimming cost V 1 base and J 0 bases; bases outside gene matches: 6. CDR3 in DNA: TGCAGTGCTAGAGTCCCTGGCGGGGGGAGCACAGATACGCAGTATTTT. This sequence encodes CSARVPGGGSTDTQYF.

This clonotype was recorded a few times. This chain's CDR3 is CASTPVGGTVEAFF. CDR3 coding DNA: TGTGCCAGCACCCCCGTTGGGGGGACAGTTGAAGCTTTCTTT. This chain links TRBV11-2 with TRBJ1-1, with 7 nucleotides matching TRBD1. This CDR3 has 14 amino acids. Germline assignment: CDR1 SGHAT and CDR2 FQNNGV. Trimming cost V 7 bases and J 7 bases; bases outside gene matches: 12.

This sequence joins TRBV7-3 and TRBJ2-3; possibly TRBD2 for D (6 bases). Per germline, CDR1 SGHTA and CDR2 FQGTGA. Trimming shortened V by 4 bases and J by 7 bases, and 15 bases separated the two germline ends. The CDR3 runs to 14 residues. The CDR3 DNA is TGTGCCAGCAGCTCGGCCAATCGGGGGAATACGCAGTATTTT. Residues: CASSSANRGNTQYF. Looking up the rest from reference TRBV7-3 and TRBJ2-3 gives the full variable domain: GAGVSQTPSNKVTEKGKYVELRCDPISGHTALYWYRQSLGQGPEFLIYFQGTGAADDSGLPNDRFFAVRPEGSVSTLKIQRTERGDSAVYLCASSSANRGNTQYFGPGTRLTVL.

V usage is TRBV18 and J usage is TRBJ1-2; 12 bases map to TRBD1. There are 15 residues in the CDR3. The ends lost 3 bases at V and 8 bases at J; junction bases unmatched: 7. CDR1 is KGHSH and CDR2 is LQKENI in the germline V gene. The CDR3 protein is CASSPPGQGARGYTF. The CDR3 DNA follows: TGTGCCAGCTCACCTCCGGGACAGGGGGCGCGGGGCTACACCTTC.

This clonotype was counted only a few times. J is TRBJ2-2 and V is TRBV12-3 or TRBV12-4; D possibly corresponds to TRBD2 (5 bases). The CDR3 spans 14 residues. With 1 base removed from V and 5 bases from J, the gap between germline ends came to 8 bases. The CDR3: CASSLVLATGELFF. The CDR3 DNA reads TGTGCCAGCAGTTTAGTTCTAGCTACCGGGGAGCTGTTTTTT.

This clonotype was seen repeatedly, ten times or more. The chain combines TRBV7-9 with TRBJ2-2, with a possible D match to TRBD1 (6 bases). Germline CDR1 and CDR2: SEHNR and FQNEAQ (reference sequence). The CDR3 is made up of 13 amino acids. V was cut by 5 bases and J by 8 bases, with 12 bases left in between. In DNA form, the CDR3 reads TGTGCCAGCAGCGCACAGGGTTTTGGGGAGCTGTTTTTT. It translates to CASSAQGFGELFF.

This clonotype turned up a few times. This sequence joins TRBV18 and TRBJ2-3; possibly TRBD2 for D (6 bases). Germline V gene lookup returns CDR1 KGHSH and CDR2 LQKENI. V shed 4 bases and J shed 5 bases, with 16 bases lying between them. The CDR3 covers 15 residues. The DNA of the CDR3 is TGTGCCAGCTCACTTATGGGACTGCGGGAAGATACGCAGTATTTT. Amino acids: CASSLMGLREDTQYF.

This clonotype was detected only a few times. The J gene is TRBJ1-5, the V gene TRBV28, with D possibly TRBD1 on 5 matching bases. This CDR3 is 14 amino acids long. Looked up from germline, CDR1 is MDHEN and CDR2 is SYDVKM. The germline V and J ends were trimmed by 8 bases and 3 bases, with 14 bases remaining between them. The CDR3 sequence: CASSSGALNQPQHF. Written as DNA, the CDR3 is TGTGCCAGCTCATCCGGGGCCCTCAATCAGCCCCAGCATTTT.